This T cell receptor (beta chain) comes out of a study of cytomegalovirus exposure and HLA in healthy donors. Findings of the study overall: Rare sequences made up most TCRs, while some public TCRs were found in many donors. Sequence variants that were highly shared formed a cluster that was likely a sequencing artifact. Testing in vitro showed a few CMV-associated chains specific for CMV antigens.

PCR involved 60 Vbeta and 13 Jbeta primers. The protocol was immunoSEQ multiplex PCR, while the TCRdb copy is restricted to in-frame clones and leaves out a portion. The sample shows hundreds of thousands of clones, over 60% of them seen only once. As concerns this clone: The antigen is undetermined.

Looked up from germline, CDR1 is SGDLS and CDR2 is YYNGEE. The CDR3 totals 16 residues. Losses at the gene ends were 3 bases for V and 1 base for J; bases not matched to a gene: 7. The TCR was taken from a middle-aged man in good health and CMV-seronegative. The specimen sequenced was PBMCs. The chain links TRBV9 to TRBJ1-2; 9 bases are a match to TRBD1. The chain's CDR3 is CASSAQQGALNYGYTF. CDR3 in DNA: TGTGCCAGCAGCGCACAACAGGGGGCCCTTAACTATGGCTACACCTTC.